The clone carrying this T cell receptor beta chain came up a few times. Its target is unknown. This record belongs to a study of T cell repertoires in cytomegalovirus infection. This CDR3 comprises 14 residues. V shed 3 bases and J shed 8 bases, with 14 bases lying between them. Germline-derived CDR1 and CDR2 are SGHTA and FQGNSA. TCRdb redid the calling of the reads with MiXCR, one entry per CDR3 protein. The sample records around 360,000 distinct CDR3 sequences, roughly 34% being singletons. The sequences come from cultured PBMCs, collected from culture after CMV antigen stimulation. This receptor was obtained from a human donor in good health (CMV status not recorded). Some clones in this sample may be carry-over from other donors' samples. V and J are TRBV7-2 and TRBJ2-1; tentatively, D is TRBD2 (6 bases). In DNA form, the CDR3 reads TGTGCCAGCAGCTTCTCGCACCGGAGGGATGAGCAGTTCTTC. Residues: CASSFSHRRDEQFF.